This paragraph covers one T cell receptor (beta chain) sequence. No antigen is known for it. V gave up 0 bases and J gave up 6 bases, with 11 bases separating them. The CDR3 extends over 14 amino acids. Germline V gene lookup returns CDR1 SGHDT and CDR2 YYEEEE. These data belong to a study of T-cell reconstitution after alpha-beta-depleted transplantation in children. Study results and limitations: Roughly two months post-transplant, alpha-beta T cells reportedly originated from several hundred graft clones that had expanded. Elevated TCRbeta diversity at day 60 was traced, in some patients, to surviving recipient T cells and thymic progenitors. The main origin of T-cell counts and diversity one year after transplant was newly produced T cells.

This sample's TCRbeta library carried unique molecular identifier barcodes. In TCRdb, the PCR reads were re-called with MiXCR into one record per CDR3 protein. Of 250,000 to 400,000 distinct CDR3 sequences in the sample, over 20% were seen once. Sequenced material: PBMCs, mostly from graft donor cells, taken 180 days after TCRalphabeta/CD19-depleted stem cell transplant. The genes are TRBV5-6 and TRBJ2-3; D possibly corresponds to TRBD1 (5 bases). The clonotype comes from a male patient under 18 who had a stem cell transplant for acute lymphoblastic leukemia, so the T cells may come from the graft donor. The CDR3 nucleotides read TGTGCCAGCAGCTTGGGTGACAGTTCGGATACGCAGTATTTT. Residues: CASSLGDSSDTQYF.